This is a list of T cell receptor beta chains from one sample in a study of shared clonotypes between healthy human individuals. The table came from immunoSEQ multiplex PCR; TCRdb's copy has only in-frame clones and leaves some out. The sample yields millions of clones, around 95% seen once. Sequencing input: naive CD4+ T cells sorted from blood. These receptors all come from a young man in good health. Each CDR3 is given without its conserved first and last residue.

v_gene,CDR3aa
TRBV5-6,ASSELGQGLNSPLH
TRBV10-2,ASSEGGRNLY
TRBV28,ASTPQGGNHEQY
TRBV5-1,ASSLQGREDEQY
TRBV6-1,ASSDFLGTGSEKLF
TRBV5-1,ASSQTGVETYNEQF
TRBV6-1,ASSERHRAPNEKLF
TRBV18,ASSRSGSWETQY
TRBV5-1,ASSRGILGVGTDTQY
TRBV7-2,ASSFFGEGQPQH
TRBV11-2,ASSLGLGREGYTYEQY
TRBV18,ASSPSGGKNIQY
TRBV18,ASSPPNSGVRYNEQF
TRBV4-1,ASSPLPSGANVLT
TRBV28,ASTIGGGYSGQPQH
TRBV18,ASSRSLDRVN
TRBV28,ASSQVGSGGYEQY
TRBV18,ASSRTATDTQY
TRBV28,ASRYTGTGNSPLH
TRBV10-3,AISGGQGYEQY
TRBV19,ASRDRGSTDTQY
TRBV2,ASNGRIETQY
TRBV12-2,ASRDSGLAGPNSNTGELF
TRBV5-6,ASSWNGQDNQPQH
TRBV11-2,ASSLAGSGGF
TRBV30,AWKWLAVRDEQF
TRBV30,AGTSGSVEQF
TRBV5-1,ASSLATGVDQETQY
TRBV2,ASSETGTVGQETQY
TRBV5-4,ASSLRGGQTGDTQY
TRBV10-3,AISVLRDRPYEQY
TRBV5-1,ASSLVDRALGTTPDTQY
TRBV9,ASSVGWGYNSPLH
TRBV29-1,SVVGQGSLVNTEAF
TRBV29-1,SSYEGETQY
TRBV10-1,ASSDGGSKSYEQY
TRBV4-3,ASSQERGNEQF
TRBV5-4,ASSLAAKGPSTDTQY
TRBV5-1,ATSQGELNTEAF
TRBV4-3,ASSQDPPSGALSYEQY
TRBV2,ASSTEQETQY
TRBV28,ASNFGEAQH
TRBV5-1,ASRAGTGNEQY
TRBV13,ASSLGAGTGDLGGYT
TRBV2,ASSAPRNEQY
TRBV7-2,ASSSRQGSNTEAF
TRBV2,ASSVSGFTGELF
TRBV29-1,SVIQGASGEGYT
TRBV30,ARRGGRSGAF
TRBV5-1,ASSLGLAGDTDTQY